The source of this T cell receptor beta chain is a study of response to subunit inactivated influenza vaccine (dated by TCRdb to the late 2010s). For the wider study: To follow how T cells responded to a trivalent subunit inactivated influenza vaccine, the researchers relied on deep quantitative profiling of the T cell receptor repertoire. Study-wide conclusions, independent of this receptor: It was suggested by the authors that each seasonal influenza vaccination may recruit only a limited number of new T cells.

This clonotype was observed a handful of times. Its antigen specificity is not known. No base quality values were provided; no much bigger clone lies one nucleotide off. Library method: RT-PCR. TCRdb lists the instrument as Illumina HiSeq 2500. TCRdb reprocessing: public reads trimmed at Q25 with fastp, clones called with MiXCR, in-frame beta chains kept. A single entry per CDR3 protein holds the most common genes and DNA from its merged rows. This sample comprises around 200,000 distinct CDR3 sequences, about 10% of them detected only once. The biggest ten clones account for 11% of the sample. The source material was non-naive T cells sorted from PBMCs, sampled on the day of vaccination. Interpreted using the paper, the cell subset or site label stands for: memory T cell fraction. This sequence was found in a man between 45 and 60 years old who received an inactivated influenza vaccine. Donor details come from another sample of the same person, matched by shared clones.

The base sequence is TGCAGTGCTAGGGGGACAGGGGGTGTACTTAACACAGATACGCAGTATTTT. It translates to CSARGTGGVLNTDTQYF. This sequence uses TRBV20-1 and TRBJ2-3; 11 bases in between match TRBD1. From the germline V gene (reference sequence), CDR1 is DFQATT and CDR2 is SNEGSKA. Including the terminal cysteine and phenylalanine, the CDR3 comprises 17 residues. Left in the record is the CDR3 DNA by itself, 51 bases read in frame from the first base. V loses 3 bases at its end and J loses 2 bases; junction bases beyond the gene matches: 10.